Listed below are T cell receptor beta chains from one sample, sequenced in a study of blood T cell repertoires in COVID-19. Produced via immunoSEQ multiplex PCR; TCRdb's table is partial and in-frame only. The table includes roughly 100,000 clones, more than 65% detected once. The source material was peripheral blood. Receptor source: a woman of 80 years or more with active or convalescent COVID-19. Both conserved end residues are part of each CDR3. The D gene is left open where the match is weak. A row's size may be missing; if present it is once, few, many or a size class.

J gene	D gene	clone size	V gene	CDR3 DNA	CDR3 protein
TRBJ2-7	TRBD2	NA	TRBV4-2	TGTGCCAGCAGCCCGACCGGGGATAGCGGGATTTTTTACGAGCAGTACTTC	CASSPTGDSGIFYEQYF
TRBJ2-2	TRBD2	NA	TRBV10-3	TGTGCCATCAGTGAGACTAGCGGGACCACCGGGGAGCTGTTTTTT	CAISETSGTTGELFF
TRBJ2-5	NA	NA	TRBV7-2	TGTGCCAGCAGCCAGATAGGGAGTCAGCGATACCAAGAGACCCAGTACTTC	CASSQIGSQRYQETQYF
TRBJ2-1	TRBD2	NA	TRBV2	TGTGCCAGTAAGAGGCGGGAGACCTACAATGAGCAGTTCTTC	CASKRRETYNEQFF
TRBJ1-3	TRBD1	once	TRBV5-5	TGTGCCAGCAGCTTGAGACCCGGGACAGGGTTTGGAAACACCATATATTTT	CASSLRPGTGFGNTIYF
TRBJ2-1	TRBD2	NA	TRBV2	TGTGCCAGCAGCCTCGGGACTAGCGGGAGGGTCGATGAGCAGTTCTTC	CASSLGTSGRVDEQFF
TRBJ2-6	TRBD1	NA	TRBV27	TGTGCCAGCAGTTTTTGGGACAGGGGATCCTCTGGGGCCAACGTCCTGACTTTC	CASSFWDRGSSGANVLTF
TRBJ2-2	TRBD1	NA	TRBV15	TGTGCCACCCACGGGGGACAGGGTGGGAACACCGGGGAGCTGTTTTTT	CATHGGQGGNTGELFF
TRBJ1-3	NA	few	TRBV7-8	TGTGCCAGCAGCTTAAATGCGCGGGGGGCGCATGGAAACACCATATATTTT	CASSLNARGAHGNTIYF
TRBJ2-7	TRBD1	NA	TRBV5-1	TGTGCCAGCAGCTTGGGACAGGGCGGTGGAGAGCAGTACTTC	CASSLGQGGGEQYF